The clone carrying this T cell receptor beta chain appeared a few times. The entry originates in a study of T cell repertoires in aging, cancer and after chemotherapy. Germline V lookup: CDR1 LNHDA, CDR2 SQIVND (reference sequence). The CDR3 has 13 amino acids. With 5 bases removed from V and 7 bases from J, the gap between germline ends came to 15 bases. Amplification of TCR beta used genomic DNA extracted from peripheral blood. A mixed TRB-A/B primer pool amplified rearranged TRB by multiplex touch-down PCR. MiXCR was run by TCRdb on the multiplex PCR reads, yielding one entry per CDR3 protein. The sample carries around 3,600 distinct CDR3 sequences, 29% recorded once.

The clonotype was recovered from a human donor with a solid tumor. The chain employs TRBV19 and TRBJ2-7; D call uncertain. Material: blood. This CDR3 reads CASSATAAGEQYF. As DNA, the CDR3 is TGTGCCAGTAGTGCAACAGCCGCCGGGGAGCAGTACTTC.